This T cell receptor (beta chain) was obtained from a study of blood T cells in healthy people across ages. Broader study findings: One million T cells yielded diversity estimates that were considered underestimates. Age brought a roughly linear fall in TCR beta diversity measured per million T cells.

This clonotype was seen a few times. What it binds is not known. One end of the junction fails to match germline, which may point to a read error. This CDR3 contains 16 residues. Germline V gene sequence: CDR1 LGHDT, CDR2 YNNKEL (reference sequence). Then a second PCR, running about 6 to 12 cycles, was carried out with a sample-barcoded 5' primer and a J-beta primer mix. The template-switch adaptor was a 5' adaptor with 12 random nucleotides. It tagged each cDNA molecule. Researchers report that each sample yielded at least 2.5 million CDR3-containing paired-end reads. MiXCR, run by TCRdb on the 5' RACE reads, gives a single entry per CDR3 protein. This table has hundreds of thousands of distinct CDR3 sequences, roughly 60% appearing once.

Sample: blood. This receptor was taken from a man aged 30 to 39 in good health. This chain joins TRBV3-1 and TRBJ2-2; D may be TRBD1 (6 bases). CDR3 sequence (DNA): TGTGCCAGCAGTCAAGGACAGCTATGGAACACCGGGGAGCTGTTTTTT. This translates into CASSQGQLWNTGELFF.